This is a list of T cell receptor beta chains from one sample in a study of blood T cell repertoires in COVID-19. Using immunoSEQ multiplex PCR, the repertoire was profiled, and TCRdb retains in-frame clones only, with some absent. The sample carries 110,000 to 150,000 clones, around 80% recorded once. The sample was peripheral blood. The receptors here all came from an older woman with acute or convalescent COVID-19. Each CDR3 is given with its conserved first and last residue. The D gene is left open where the match is weak. Size tells how often a clone was seen (once, few, many) or the class of an expanded clone, and some rows leave it out.

-,TRBJ1-1,15,-,TRBV5-1,CASSLVRDKGVAAFF,TGCGCCAGCAGCTTGGTCCGGGACAAGGGCGTCGCGGCTTTCTTT
-,TRBJ1-1,15,-,TRBV5-6,CASSYHPGANTEAFF,TGTGCCAGCAGTTACCACCCAGGGGCAAACACTGAAGCTTTCTTT
-,TRBJ2-1,16,TRBD2,TRBV13,CASSHLGLASYNEQFF,TGTGCCAGCAGCCATCTGGGACTAGCCTCCTACAATGAGCAGTTCTTC
-,TRBJ2-2,13,TRBD1,TRBV6-5,CASSSDRSGELFF,TGTGCCAGCAGTTCGGACAGGTCTGGGGAGCTGTTTTTT
-,TRBJ1-6,16,-,TRBV13,CASSAAIGRANSPLHF,TGTGCCAGCAGCGCTGCGATCGGGAGAGCCAATTCACCCCTCCACTTT
-,TRBJ2-5,14,TRBD2,TRBV5-6,CASSLLASQGTQYF,TGTGCCAGCAGCTTACTAGCGTCCCAGGGGACCCAGTACTTC
-,TRBJ2-7,17,TRBD2,TRBV7-2,CASSFRPSGRPTYEQYF,TGTGCCAGCAGCTTTAGGCCTAGCGGGAGGCCTACCTACGAGCAGTACTTC
-,TRBJ2-7,11,-,TRBV2,CASSRSYEQYF,TGTGCCAGCAGCCGGTCCTACGAGCAGTACTTC
-,TRBJ2-1,13,TRBD2,TRBV6-2/TRBV6-3,CASSYRTGLKQFF,TGTGCCAGCAGTTACCGTACGGGACTAAAGCAGTTCTTC
few,TRBJ2-2,16,-,TRBV11-2,CASSFRETRVTGELFF,TGTGCCAGCAGCTTCCGAGAGACTAGAGTCACCGGGGAGCTGTTTTTT
-,TRBJ2-5,13,TRBD1,TRBV25-1,CASSDRGRTTQYF,TGTGCCAGCAGTGATAGGGGGCGGACCACCCAGTACTTC